This T cell receptor (beta chain) came from a study of cytomegalovirus exposure and HLA in healthy donors (dated by TCRdb to the late 2010s). For context, the study as a whole: In an earlier analysis of about 560 of the donors, 250 to 350 Gb of sequence data and just under 120 million unique TCR beta sequences from roughly 190 million T cells were reported. In the later analysis, no new phenotypic data were used to find candidate immune exposures; instead, reliance was placed on TCR beta sequences and their occurrence across donors. Roughly five DR-DQ haplotypes were treated as single units for association and clustering because of strong linkage in the cohort. The aim of the study was to test whether cataloging public T cell receptors could identify signatures of past pathogen exposure. Among under 450 genotyped donors of the cohort, an average of about 240,000 unique TCR beta nucleotide sequences were sequenced per donor, roughly a sixth of them non-productive. Donor age, sex, ethnicity and CMV serostatus were collected together with the repertoire data. All discovery cohort repertoires had been generated using a single sequencing platform. A later analysis re-examined previously published TCR beta repertoires from just over 650 donors and added high-resolution HLA genotyping to investigate patterns of TCR occurrence. Along with the roughly 700-subject first cohort, a separate validation cohort of some 130 different subjects was used. To decide whether each TCR beta V gene segment behaved as functional or pseudogenic, an earlier analysis of some 580 of the donors relied on high-throughput TCR beta sequencing. Roughly 320 gigabases of sequencing data and around 88 million unique TCR sequences made up an early release that covered 500 to 650 HLA-typed donors. The study profiled the T cell repertoires of hundreds of subjects by immunosequencing and related them to cytomegalovirus serostatus. HLA typing covered class I and class II loci at four-digit resolution. A later genetic analysis took genome-wide SNP genotypes for about 55% of the 666 donors and used that subset as a discovery cohort. To predict cytomegalovirus infection status, the study brought together high-throughput TCR immunosequencing, statistical association of individual TCRs with disease status, and machine learning. The genetic ancestry cluster associated with self-reported Caucasian donors included about 84% of the approximately 430 genotyped donors. The number of donors typed differed by locus, with about 620-630 for A, B, C, DRB1 and DQB1, 522 for DQA1, under 610 for DPA1, and 450 to 480 for DPB1. Findings and caveats that apply to the study as a whole: Because the 87-base-pair reads could not distinguish some IMGT-functional V segments, including TRBV6-2 and TRBV6-3, those segments were excluded. While some public TCRs were present in many individuals, most TCR sequences turned up only very rarely across donors. Compared with the approximately 670-donor mean, donors in an Asian-associated ancestry cluster had fewer N-insertions in productive TCRs, according to a later genetic analysis. Roughly uniform sequencing depth across donors was assumed in presence/absence analyses, although this assumption may not hold. Correlated functional status among segregating V segments might be attributable to linkage disequilibrium, but an unknown experimental factor could not be ruled out. In an earlier analysis of about 540 of the donors, most TCR beta V segments were observed in productive rearrangements about 87% or about 30% of the time, broadly matching IMGT annotations. The only immune exposure information available for the cohort was CMV serostatus. Because counts were too low, about 18 rarely observed V segments, including chromosome 9 orphons, were left out of the earlier analysis of several hundred of the donors. A later analysis reported that several top co-occurrence clusters appeared linked to parvovirus B19, influenza, CMV and Epstein-Barr virus. A total of some 180 TCR beta chains were listed by the study as associated with cytomegalovirus. In a later genetic analysis, a missense DCLRE1C variant was associated with V-gene and J-gene trimming of TCR beta chains, and the association was replicated in an independent cohort. In both the original and validation cohorts, the classifier was reported to diagnose cytomegalovirus status with high specificity and sensitivity. A cluster of highly shared sequence variants was judged likely to be a technical artifact of the sequencing pipeline. The authors suggested that the approach could potentially be generalized to other disease states and immunological phenotypes. In a later analysis, HLA-associated TCR beta chains showed more clonal expansion and lower generation probabilities than non-associated chains that were equally common. HLA typing was unavailable for some donors at each locus, so association tests used only the typed subset. A further reported finding was that TCR beta sequences accurately predicted the HLA-A and HLA-B alleles for most subjects in the first cohort. In a later analysis, 16,951 TCR beta sequences were associated with specific HLA alleles at a false discovery rate of 0.05. In this cohort, only TCR beta chains were sequenced, and detectable features were limited by the absence of alpha or paired-chain data. A few of the identified cytomegalovirus-associated TCR beta chains were confirmed in vitro to be specific for cytomegalovirus antigens. Assigning TCR associations to individual alleles was difficult when HLA alleles, especially DR and DQ, strongly co-occurred. A later analysis found that most CMV-associated TCR beta chains appeared HLA-restricted, with HLA associations seemingly driven largely by CMV exposure. According to a later analysis, TCR association rates differed among HLA loci, with DRB1 alleles showing the most associated TCRs and HLA-C alleles showing the fewest.

According to the germline V gene, CDR1 reads SGDLS and CDR2 reads YYNGEE. The CDR3 starts with the cysteine, ends with the phenylalanine, and has 15 residues. Left in the record is the CDR3 DNA by itself, 45 bases read in frame from the first base. V and J lose 2 bases and 6 bases, and a span of 14 bases separates them. Library method: the immunoSEQ multiplex PCR assay. The multiplex PCR relied on a mix of 60 forward primers for TCR Vbeta segments and 13 reverse primers for TCR Jbeta segments. The CDR3 region of rearranged TCR beta genes was amplified from genomic DNA with a multiplex PCR assay. On the Illumina HiSeq System, the amplified TCR beta libraries were sequenced as 87-base-pair reads. Concerning the study's data processing: A later analysis tallied 75 million to 85 million unique TCR beta chains across the 610 or so repertoires, and some 12 million of those chains were shared by two or more donors. To remove PCR and sequencing errors, raw reads were error-corrected and collapsed into unique sequences using a nearest-neighbor algorithm that merged closely related sequences. CDR3 sequences were aligned to IMGT reference sequences to assign V, D and J gene segments. For a sequence to be retained, a match of at least six nucleotides was required to both a V gene segment and a J gene segment. Rearrangements were classified as productive when the CDR3 lacked stop codons and remained in frame with V and J, and all other rearrangements were classified as non-productive. CDR3 was defined according to IMGT convention as the region running from the second conserved V-encoded cysteine to the conserved J-encoded phenylalanine. The earlier analysis of 550 to 650 of the donors excluded any sequence lacking an unambiguous match to a single V gene segment. An earlier analysis of fewer than 650 of the donors classified V segments as functional when productive rearrangements were above 56.7% and as segregating when the standard deviation between donors was above 5%. To diagnose cytomegalovirus status from the catalog of TCR beta chain sequences, a statistical classification framework was built. In a later analysis, V and J genes were assigned by comparing TCR nucleotide sequences against IMGT/GENE-DB human TR gene sequences. Using the TCRdist pipeline, a later analysis assigned CDR3 sequences along with most-parsimonious VDJ recombination scenarios. In a later analysis, each TCR beta chain was defined by its CDR3 amino acid sequence together with its V-gene family, and reads without a unique V-gene family were excluded. In a later analysis, 450 to 600 highly shared, low-generation-probability nucleotide sequences were removed to address suspected cross-contamination and a sequencing artifact. In a later analysis, a clonal expansion index was calculated for each public chain from normalized within-repertoire ranks of inferred template counts. Generation probabilities in a later analysis came from a VDJ recombination model fitted to out-of-frame rearrangements, and those results were checked against IGoR. In a later analysis, TCR-TCR, TCR-HLA and TCR-CMV co-occurrence was scored with hypergeometric tests, and a repertoire-size bias correction was applied to TCR pairs. A later analysis estimated false discovery rates by permuting HLA or CMV assignments 20 times. A later analysis grouped co-occurring TCRs with DBSCAN, adding TCRdist sequence similarity when clustering within HLA-allele-positive subsets. For co-occurrence clustering, repertoires with fewer than 30,000 or more than 120,000 public chains were excluded, along with 5 or 6 repertoires with anomalous nucleotide sharing. In TCRdb, the immuneACCESS table is reduced to in-frame sequences with V and J assigned. These tables do not hold every clone; where another copy was compared, an unresolved V gene accounts for under half, and the others remain unexplained. V, J and clone size are taken as reported in that table, and D and trimming were inferred from the DNA itself. For this sample there are about 120,000 clones; roughly four fifths appear just once. Of the sample, over 9% is held by the ten largest clones.

The cohort consisted of 650 to 700 healthy bone marrow donors. Cohort members were all nominally healthy when sampled, although unrecorded immune exposures were likely present. The donor was CMV seropositive and was included in the group of 250 to 350 seropositive cohort members. Every donor gave a peripheral blood sample, and the peripheral blood mononuclear cells from that sample were used for TCR beta sequencing. Genomic DNA extraction from the blood cell samples was performed with the Qiagen DNeasy Blood Extraction Kit. This clone was recorded once. What this receptor recognizes is not known. Base qualities were left out, and no much larger clone turns up one base away.

This clonotype originated in a male donor in good health and CMV-seropositive. The chain is encoded by TRBV9 joined to TRBJ2-2, with TRBD2 as a weak D call on 6 bases. Sequenced: PBMCs. CDR3 region: CASSVRRELAGELFF. The sequenced DNA: TGTGCCAGCAGCGTTCGTCGGGAGCTGGCCGGGGAGCTGTTTTTT.